This entry lists 3 T cell receptor beta chains sequenced from one sample in a study of cytomegalovirus exposure and HLA in healthy donors. With 60 Vbeta and 13 Jbeta primers, the PCR was carried out. Profiled with immunoSEQ multiplex PCR; TCRdb holds only in-frame clones, not every one. The sample includes roughly 140,000 clones, roughly 80% of them seen just once. Source material: PBMCs. Source of these receptors: a female donor in good health and CMV-seronegative.

V gene TRBV5-1 combines with J gene TRBJ2-1; TRBD2 matches 15 bases. Unmatched junction bases numbered 3, after V lost 3 bases and J lost 5 bases. The germline V gene has CDR1 SGHRS and CDR2 YFSETQ. CDR3 length: 16 amino acids. The CDR3 DNA reads TGCGCCAGCAGCTGGACTAGCGGGAGGGAGCACAATGAGCAGTTCTTC. This sequence encodes CASSWTSGREHNEQFF.

This chain joins TRBV6-1 and TRBJ2-7; D might be TRBD1 (5 bases). From germline, CDR1 is MNHNS and CDR2 SASEGT. The CDR3 length is 14 residues. V lost 2 bases and J lost 2, with 10 bases in between. Here the CDR3 reads CASSELGAPYEQYV. CDR3 bases: TGTGCCAGCAGTGAATTAGGGGCGCCCTACGAGCAGTACGTC.

The chain couples TRBV6-1 to TRBJ2-5; weak D call: TRBD2 (6 bases). Germline loops: CDR1 MNHNS, CDR2 SASEGT. Trimming stripped 7 bases from V and 5 bases from J, with 14 bases between. CDR3 length: 13 residues. CDR3 DNA sequence: TGTGCCAGCACTCAGCGGGTTCGGGAGACCCAGTACTTC. Translation: CASTQRVRETQYF.